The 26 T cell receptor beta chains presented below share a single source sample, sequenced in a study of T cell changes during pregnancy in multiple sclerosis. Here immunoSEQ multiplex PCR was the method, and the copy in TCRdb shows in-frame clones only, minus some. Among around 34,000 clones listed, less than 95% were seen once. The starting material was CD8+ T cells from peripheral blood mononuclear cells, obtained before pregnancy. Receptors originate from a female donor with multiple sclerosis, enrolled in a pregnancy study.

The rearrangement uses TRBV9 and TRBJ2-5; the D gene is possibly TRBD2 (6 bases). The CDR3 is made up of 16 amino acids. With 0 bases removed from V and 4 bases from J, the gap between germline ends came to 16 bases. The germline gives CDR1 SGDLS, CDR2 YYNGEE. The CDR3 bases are TGTGCCAGCAGCGTAGGTCCGGGAGAGATTTTAGAGACCCAGTACTTC. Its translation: CASSVGPGEILETQYF.

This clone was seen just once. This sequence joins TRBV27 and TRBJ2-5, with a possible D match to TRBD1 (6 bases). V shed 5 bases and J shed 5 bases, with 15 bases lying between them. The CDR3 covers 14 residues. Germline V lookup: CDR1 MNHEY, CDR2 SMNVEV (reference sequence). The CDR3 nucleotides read TGTGCCAGCAGTATGGGACAATCTCGGGAGACCCAGTACTTC. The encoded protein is CASSMGQSRETQYF.

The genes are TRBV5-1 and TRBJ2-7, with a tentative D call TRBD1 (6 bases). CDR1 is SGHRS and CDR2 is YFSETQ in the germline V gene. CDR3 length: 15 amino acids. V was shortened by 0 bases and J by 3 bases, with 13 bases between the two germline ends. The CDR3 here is CASSLATVQGYEQYF. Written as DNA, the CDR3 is TGCGCCAGCAGCTTGGCAACGGTACAGGGCTACGAGCAGTACTTC.

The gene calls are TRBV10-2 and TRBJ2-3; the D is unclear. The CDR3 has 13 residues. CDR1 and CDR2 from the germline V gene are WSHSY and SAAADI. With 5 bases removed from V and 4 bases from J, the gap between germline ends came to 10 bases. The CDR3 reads CASSRYYADTQYF. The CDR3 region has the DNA TGCGCCAGCAGTCGTTATTATGCAGATACGCAGTATTTT.

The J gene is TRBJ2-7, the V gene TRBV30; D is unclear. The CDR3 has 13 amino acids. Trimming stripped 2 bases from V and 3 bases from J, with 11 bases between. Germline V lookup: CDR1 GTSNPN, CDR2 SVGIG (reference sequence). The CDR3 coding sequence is TGTGCCTGGAGTCCCCCACGGTACTACGAGCAGTACTTC. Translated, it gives CAWSPPRYYEQYF.

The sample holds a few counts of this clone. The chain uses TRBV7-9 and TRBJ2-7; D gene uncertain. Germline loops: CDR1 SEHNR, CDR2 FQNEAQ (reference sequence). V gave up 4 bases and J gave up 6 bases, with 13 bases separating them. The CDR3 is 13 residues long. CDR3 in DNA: TGTGCCAGCAGCTCAGCTAGTTCCCCCGAGCAGTACTTC. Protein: CASSSASSPEQYF.

CDR3 nucleotides: TGTGCCAGCAGCCAGGCCGGGGGGGGCTCTGGAAACACCATATATTTT. It is translated as CASSQAGGGSGNTIYF. The chain employs TRBV4-2 and TRBJ1-3, with a weak D call TRBD1 (5 bases). V was cut by 3 bases and J by 0 bases, with 12 bases left in between. The germline gives CDR1 LGHNA, CDR2 YNFKEQ. The CDR3 runs to 16 residues.

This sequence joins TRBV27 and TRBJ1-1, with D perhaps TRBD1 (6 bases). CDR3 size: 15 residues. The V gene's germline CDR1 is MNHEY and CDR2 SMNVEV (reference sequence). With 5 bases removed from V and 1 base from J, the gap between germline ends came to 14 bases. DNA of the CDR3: TGTGCCAGCAGTAAGACAGGTTCGAAGAACACTGAAGCTTTCTTT. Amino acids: CASSKTGSKNTEAFF.

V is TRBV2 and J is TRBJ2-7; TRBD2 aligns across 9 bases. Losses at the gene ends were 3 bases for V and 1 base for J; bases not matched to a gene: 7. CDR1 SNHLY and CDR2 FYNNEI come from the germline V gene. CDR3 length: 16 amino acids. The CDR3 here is CASSDTPGLASYEQYF. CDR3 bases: TGTGCCAGCAGTGACACTCCGGGACTAGCTTCCTACGAGCAGTACTTC.

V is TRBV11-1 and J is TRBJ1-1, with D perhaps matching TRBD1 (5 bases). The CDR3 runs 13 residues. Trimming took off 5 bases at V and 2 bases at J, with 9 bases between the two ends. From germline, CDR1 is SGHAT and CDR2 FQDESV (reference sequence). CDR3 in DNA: TGTGCCAGCAGCACTCAGGGTAACACTGAAGCTTTCTTT. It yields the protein CASSTQGNTEAFF.

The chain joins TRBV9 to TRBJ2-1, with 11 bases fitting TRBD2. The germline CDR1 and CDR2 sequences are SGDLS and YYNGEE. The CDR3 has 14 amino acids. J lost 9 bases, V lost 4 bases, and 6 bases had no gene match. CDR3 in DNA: TGTGCCAGCAGCTTAGCGGGGGGGCTAGGTGAGCAGTTCTTC. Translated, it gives CASSLAGGLGEQFF.

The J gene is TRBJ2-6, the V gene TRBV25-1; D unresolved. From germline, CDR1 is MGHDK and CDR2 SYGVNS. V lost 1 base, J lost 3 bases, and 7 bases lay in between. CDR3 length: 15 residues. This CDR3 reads CASSESRSGANVLTF. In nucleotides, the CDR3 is TGTGCCAGCAGTGAATCTAGGAGTGGGGCCAACGTCCTGACTTTC. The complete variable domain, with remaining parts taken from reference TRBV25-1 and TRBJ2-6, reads EADIYQTPRYLVIGTGKKITLECSQTMGHDKMYWYQQDPGMELHLIHYSYGVNSTEKGDLSSESTVSRIRTEHFPLTLESARPSHTSQYLCASSESRSGANVLTFGAGSRLTVL.

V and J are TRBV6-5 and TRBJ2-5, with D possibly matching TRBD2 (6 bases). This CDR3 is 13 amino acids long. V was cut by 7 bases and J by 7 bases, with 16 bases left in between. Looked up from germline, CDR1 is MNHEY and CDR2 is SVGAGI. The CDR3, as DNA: TGTGCCAGCACCGGGACTGGCACAGGGACCCAGTACTTC. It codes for CASTGTGTGTQYF.

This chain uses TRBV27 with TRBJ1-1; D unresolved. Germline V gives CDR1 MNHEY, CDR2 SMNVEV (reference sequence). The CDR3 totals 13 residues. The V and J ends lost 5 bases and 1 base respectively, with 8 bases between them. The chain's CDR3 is CASSPSPNTEAFF. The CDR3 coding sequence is TGTGCCAGCAGTCCGTCCCCGAACACTGAAGCTTTCTTT.

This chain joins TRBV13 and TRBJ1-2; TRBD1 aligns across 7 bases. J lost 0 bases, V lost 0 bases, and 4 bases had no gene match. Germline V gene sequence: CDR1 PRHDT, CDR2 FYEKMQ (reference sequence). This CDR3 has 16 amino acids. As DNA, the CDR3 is TGTGCCAGCAGCTTAGGTTGGGGACAGACTAACTATGGCTACACCTTC. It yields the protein CASSLGWGQTNYGYTF.

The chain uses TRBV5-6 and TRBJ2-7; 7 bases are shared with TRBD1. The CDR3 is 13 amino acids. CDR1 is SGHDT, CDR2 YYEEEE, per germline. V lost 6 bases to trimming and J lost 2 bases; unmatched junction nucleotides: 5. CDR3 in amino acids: CASNLGTAYEQYF. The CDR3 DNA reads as TGTGCCAGCAACCTCGGGACAGCCTACGAGCAGTACTTC. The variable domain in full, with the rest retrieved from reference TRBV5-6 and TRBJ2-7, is DAGVTQSPTHLIKTRGQQVTLRCSPKSGHDTVSWYQQALGQGPQFIFQYYEEEERQRGNFPDRFSGHQFPNYSSELNVNALLLGDSALYLCASNLGTAYEQYFGPGTRLTVT.

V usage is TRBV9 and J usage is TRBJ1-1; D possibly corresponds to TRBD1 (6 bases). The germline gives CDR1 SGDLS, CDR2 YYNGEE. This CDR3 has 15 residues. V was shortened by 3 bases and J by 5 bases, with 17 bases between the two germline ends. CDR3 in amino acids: CASSEPLQGGTEAFF. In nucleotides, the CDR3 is TGTGCCAGCAGCGAGCCCCTACAGGGAGGGACTGAAGCTTTCTTT. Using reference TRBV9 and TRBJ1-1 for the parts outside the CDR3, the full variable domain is DSGVTQTPKHLITATGQRVTLRCSPRSGDLSVYWYQQSLDQGLQFLIQYYNGEERAKGNILERFSAQQFPDLHSELNLSSLELGDSALYFCASSEPLQGGTEAFFGQGTRLTVV.

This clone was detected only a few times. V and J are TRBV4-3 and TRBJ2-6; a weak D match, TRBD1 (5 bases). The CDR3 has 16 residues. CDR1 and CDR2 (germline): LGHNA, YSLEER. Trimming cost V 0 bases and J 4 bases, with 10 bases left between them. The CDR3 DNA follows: TGCGCCAGCAGCCAAGAAGGGGCGTCAGGGGCCAACGTCCTGACTTTC. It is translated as CASSQEGASGANVLTF.

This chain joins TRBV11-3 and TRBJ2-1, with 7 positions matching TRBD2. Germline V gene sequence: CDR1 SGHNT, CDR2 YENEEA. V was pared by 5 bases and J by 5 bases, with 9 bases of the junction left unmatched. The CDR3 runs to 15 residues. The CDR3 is CASSQVGGFDNEQFF. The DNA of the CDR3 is TGTGCCAGCAGCCAAGTCGGGGGGTTCGACAATGAGCAGTTCTTC.

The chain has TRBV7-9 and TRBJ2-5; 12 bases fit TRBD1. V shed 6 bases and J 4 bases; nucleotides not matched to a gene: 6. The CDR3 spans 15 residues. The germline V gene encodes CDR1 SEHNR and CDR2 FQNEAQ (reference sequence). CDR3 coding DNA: TGTGCCAGCAGTTCCGGGACAGGGGGCTTAGAGACCCAGTACTTC. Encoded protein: CASSSGTGGLETQYF.

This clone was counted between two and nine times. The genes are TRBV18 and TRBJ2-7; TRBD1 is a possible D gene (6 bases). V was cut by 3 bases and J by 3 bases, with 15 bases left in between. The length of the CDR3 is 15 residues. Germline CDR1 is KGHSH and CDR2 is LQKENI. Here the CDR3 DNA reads TGTGCCAGCTCACCGCCGCAGGGGATGAGCTACGAGCAGTACTTC. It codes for CASSPPQGMSYEQYF.

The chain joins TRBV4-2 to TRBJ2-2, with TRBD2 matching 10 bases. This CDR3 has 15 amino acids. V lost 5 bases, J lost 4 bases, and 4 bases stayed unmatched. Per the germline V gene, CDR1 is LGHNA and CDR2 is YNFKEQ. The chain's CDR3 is CASSLAGGGTGELFF. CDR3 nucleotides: TGTGCCAGCAGCTTAGCGGGGGGCGGCACCGGGGAGCTGTTTTTT.

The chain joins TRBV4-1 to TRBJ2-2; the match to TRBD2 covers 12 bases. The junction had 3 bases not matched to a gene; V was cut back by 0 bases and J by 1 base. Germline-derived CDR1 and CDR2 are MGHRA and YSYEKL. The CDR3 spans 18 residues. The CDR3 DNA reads TGCGCCAGCAGCCAAGATGCACTAGCGGGGGGGAACACCGGGGAGCTGTTTTTT. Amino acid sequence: CASSQDALAGGNTGELFF.

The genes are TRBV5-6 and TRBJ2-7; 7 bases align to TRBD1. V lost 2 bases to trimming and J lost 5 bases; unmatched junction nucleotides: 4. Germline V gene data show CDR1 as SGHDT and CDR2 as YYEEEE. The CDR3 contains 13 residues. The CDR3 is CASSLVGGNEQYF. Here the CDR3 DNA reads TGTGCCAGCAGCTTAGTAGGGGGCAACGAGCAGTACTTC.

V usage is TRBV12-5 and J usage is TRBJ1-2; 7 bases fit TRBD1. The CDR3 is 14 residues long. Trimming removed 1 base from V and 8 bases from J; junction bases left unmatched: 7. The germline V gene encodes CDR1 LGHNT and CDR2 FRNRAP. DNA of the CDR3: TGTGCTAGTGGTTTGGGACAGGGTCCCCTAGGCTACACCTTC. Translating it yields CASGLGQGPLGYTF.

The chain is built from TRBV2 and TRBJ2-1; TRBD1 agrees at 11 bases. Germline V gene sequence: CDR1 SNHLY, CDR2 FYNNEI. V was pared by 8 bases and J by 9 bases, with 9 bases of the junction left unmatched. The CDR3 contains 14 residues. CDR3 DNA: TGTGCCAGCGGAGGACAGGGGGCTCACAGTGAGCAGTTCTTC. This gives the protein CASGGQGAHSEQFF.